This TCR beta chain was profiled in a study of cytomegalovirus exposure and HLA in healthy donors (dated by TCRdb to the late 2010s). Some background on the complete study: The 666 repertoires of the first cohort and the roughly 120 validation repertoires were produced on the same platform, according to a later analysis. The study aimed to test whether cataloging public T cell receptors could reveal signatures of past pathogen exposure. A separate validation cohort of 100 to 150 different subjects was used in addition to the approximately 670-subject first cohort. High-throughput TCR immunosequencing, statistical association of individual TCRs with disease status, and machine learning were combined to predict cytomegalovirus infection status.

The germline V gene gives CDR1 as SGHAT and CDR2 as FQNNGV. Its CDR3 holds 16 amino acids, cysteine through phenylalanine. Kept here is only the CDR3 DNA, which spans 48 bases and is read in frame from base 1. Trimming removed 3 bases from V and 3 bases from J; the gene matches leave 6 bases unexplained. Concerning this clone: Which antigen it targets is not known. No base qualities exist here, and no much larger clone lies one base off it.

Study-wide conclusions, independent of this receptor: Most TCR sequences were observed very rarely across donors, whereas some public TCRs were present in many individuals. In the study, approximately 160 TCR beta chains were listed as associated with cytomegalovirus. In vitro tests confirmed that a few of the cytomegalovirus-associated TCR beta chains recognize cytomegalovirus antigens. According to the authors, the approach could potentially be generalized to other disease states and immunological phenotypes. Subsequent analysis determined that TCRs grouped into clusters in the first cohort also showed a tendency toward co-occurrence across the approximately 120 validation repertoires, and about 93% of cluster scores exceeded 0. A later analysis had no HLA typing for the validation cohort, so co-occurrence there was scored across all 110 or so repertoires. In both the original and validation cohorts, the classifier was reported to diagnose cytomegalovirus status with high specificity and sensitivity.

The method was the immunoSEQ multiplex PCR assay. In the paper's pipeline: A statistical classification framework was built to diagnose cytomegalovirus status from the catalog of TCR beta chain sequences. The table was pulled from immuneACCESS by TCRdb, which kept in-frame rearrangements only. Such tables lose some clones; where checked, under half of the loss comes from unresolved V genes, and the rest has no known cause. The D gene and trimming were derived from the DNA, and the V and J assignments and clone size from that table. This sample is represented by about 140,000 clones; about nine tenths of them were singletons. The top ten clonotypes cover approximately 3% of the sample. The donors were included in the validation cohort of around 120 subjects, a group kept apart from the roughly 700-subject first cohort.

Sequencing was carried out using PBMCs. The rearranged chain carries TRBV11-2 and TRBJ2-2; 8 central bases correspond to TRBD1. The TCR sequence derives from a man in his late teens or twenties in good health and CMV-seronegative. The DNA sequence follows: TGTGCCAGCAGCTTCTCAGGGGGCTATGACACCGGGGAGCTGTTTTTT. This translates into CASSFSGGYDTGELFF.